Following are 8 T cell receptor beta chains from one sample sequenced in a study of long-term antiretroviral therapy in people with HIV. Running of the v3.0 immunoSEQ assay took place at survey level. The data were produced by immunoSEQ multiplex PCR, yet TCRdb's version contains in-frame clones alone and is incomplete. This repertoire shows over 15,000 clones, around 79% found once; its top ten account for about 6.8%. The input for sequencing was unsorted PBMCs, taken at the start of antiretroviral therapy, before treatment. The receptors originated from a man aged 18 to 35 with HIV.

The gene calls are TRBV5-1 and TRBJ2-1; 7 bases map to TRBD1. The CDR3 runs 13 residues. The trim removed 2 bases at V and 5 bases at J, leaving 1 base unmatched. The V gene's germline CDR1 is SGHRS and CDR2 YFSETQ. CDR3 amino acids: CASSLGTDNEQFF. In DNA form, the CDR3 reads TGCGCCAGCAGCTTAGGGACAGACAATGAGCAGTTCTTC.

The V gene is TRBV27, the J gene TRBJ2-7; D possibly corresponds to TRBD1 (6 bases). CDR1 MNHEY and CDR2 SMNVEV come from the germline V gene (reference sequence). Trimming took off 6 bases at V and 3 bases at J, with 21 bases between the two ends. The CDR3 totals 16 residues. CDR3 residues: CASRRRPNQGNYEQYF. The CDR3 coding sequence is TGTGCCAGCAGACGAAGACCAAACCAGGGGAACTACGAGCAGTACTTC.

V gene TRBV6-5 combines with J gene TRBJ2-3; TRBD1 matches at 8 bases. The J segment lost 6 bases and the V segment lost 0 bases, leaving 8 bases of the junction unmatched. This CDR3 has 16 residues. Germline lookup yields CDR1 MNHEY and CDR2 SVGAGI. CDR3 region: CASSYSRQGNRDTQYF. The CDR3 region has the DNA TGTGCCAGCAGTTACTCTAGACAGGGGAATAGGGATACGCAGTATTTT.

V gene TRBV27 combines with J gene TRBJ2-1, with D possibly being TRBD1 or TRBD2 (5 bases each). The CDR3 contains 12 residues. The V end was cut by 5 bases, the J end by 9 bases, with 11 bases between. Germline assignment: CDR1 MNHEY and CDR2 SMNVEV (reference sequence). The CDR3 is CASSRTRGEQFF. The CDR3 nucleotides read TGTGCCAGCAGTCGTACTAGGGGTGAGCAGTTCTTC.

The chain couples TRBV5-6 to TRBJ2-7; TRBD2 matches at 14 bases. This CDR3 is built from 15 residues. Looked up from germline, CDR1 is SGHDT and CDR2 is YYEEEE. Trimming took 2 bases from V and 5 from J; bases not matched to a gene: 3. CDR3 in amino acids: CASSFRTSGRNEQYF. The DNA for the CDR3 is TGTGCCAGCAGCTTCCGGACTAGCGGGAGGAACGAGCAGTACTTC.

The rearrangement links TRBV28 to TRBJ2-7, with 14 bases identical to TRBD2. Trimming cost V 7 bases and J 3 bases; bases outside gene matches: 8. CDR3 length: 16 amino acids. Germline V gives CDR1 MDHEN, CDR2 SYDVKM. The CDR3 sequence is CASKRGTSGRIYEQYF. Here the CDR3 DNA reads TGTGCCAGCAAGAGGGGGACTAGCGGGAGAATCTACGAGCAGTACTTC.

This clone has just a few counts. The rearrangement joins TRBV7-2 to TRBJ2-1; TRBD2 agrees at 10 bases. V was clipped by 5 bases and J by 8 bases; unmatched bases: 9. The CDR3 is made up of 15 amino acids. Germline assignment: CDR1 SGHTA and CDR2 FQGNSA. CDR3 bases: TGTGCCAGCAGCCCCATGGGACTAGCGAGCGATGAGCAGTTCTTC. Residues: CASSPMGLASDEQFF.

CDR3 in amino acids: CASSLVGDEQFF. CDR3 in DNA: TGTGCCAGCAGCTTGGTAGGTGATGAGCAGTTCTTC. The chain is built from TRBV5-4 and TRBJ2-1; D is unresolved. This CDR3 is 12 amino acids long. From germline, CDR1 is SGHNT and CDR2 YYREEE (reference sequence). The V gene lost 0 bases and the J gene lost 8 bases, with 6 bases spanning the gap.